This T cell receptor (beta chain) stems from a study of blood T cell repertoires in COVID-19. Across the whole study: Acute and convalescent COVID-19 samples came from the United States, Italy and Spain. The analysed material was cDNA or gDNA that came from T cells, B-cell-depleted T cells, or PBMCs.

Per the original data handling: Scientists estimated how many nucleated cells there were by amplifying reference gene primers. Profiled with immunoSEQ multiplex PCR; TCRdb holds only in-frame clones, not every one. The V and J calls and clone size come from that table; D and trimming were worked out from the DNA. The table has tens of thousands of clones, about three quarters seen once. This clone is a singleton in its sample. CDR1 is DFQATT and CDR2 is SNEGSKA in the germline V gene (reference sequence). The CDR3 consists of 11 residues. Trimming took 8 bases from V and 2 from J, leaving 9 bases between them.

This clonotype was sampled from a woman in her 70s with acute or convalescent COVID-19. Sequencing was performed on peripheral blood. J is TRBJ1-1 and V is TRBV20-1; D uncertain. The CDR3 DNA follows: TGCAGTCTTTACATAAACACTGAAGCTTTCTTT. Encoded protein: CSLYINTEAFF.